This T cell receptor (beta chain) was found in a study of blood T cell repertoires in COVID-19. Generated by immunoSEQ multiplex PCR, the TCRdb table keeps only in-frame clones and is missing some. The data hold about 170,000 clones, with roughly 80% observed a single time. The CDR3 spans 15 residues. Germline V gives CDR1 LGHNT, CDR2 FRNRAP. V gave up 6 bases and J gave up 3 bases; unmatched junction bases: 3. The sequence came from a man between 65 and 85 years old with active or convalescent COVID-19. The sequenced material came from peripheral blood. The chain recombines TRBV12-5 with TRBJ2-1; 12 bases are shared with TRBD2. In DNA, the CDR3 is TGTGCTAGTGGAATGACTAGCGGGGGCTACAATGAGCAGTTCTTC. This gives the protein CASGMTSGGYNEQFF.